These 19 T cell receptor beta chains originate from one sample sequenced in a study of OX40 agonist ivuxolimab in advanced cancers. TCRdb's table, derived via immunoSEQ multiplex PCR, lists solely in-frame clones and lacks some. The sample gives fewer than 50,000 clones, just under 95% of which show up once; approximately 16% is in the top ten. This specimen was CD4+ or CD8+ T cells sorted from blood, taken in a trial of the OX40 agonist ivuxolimab. These receptors all stem from an adult with an advanced solid tumor such as melanoma, head and neck, liver or kidney cancer.

The chain is built from TRBV10-3 and TRBJ1-5, with D maybe TRBD1 (5 bases). The CDR3 length is 15 residues. The V gene lost 3 bases and the J gene lost 3 bases, with 12 bases spanning the gap. Germline CDR1 ENHRY, CDR2 SYGVKD. CDR3 residues: CAISDEQAYNQPQHF. Here the CDR3 DNA reads TGTGCCATCAGTGATGAACAGGCCTACAATCAGCCCCAGCATTTT.

The CDR3 region is CASSLQELHEQYF. For the CDR3, the DNA is TGTGCCAGCAGTTTACAGGAGTTGCACGAGCAGTACTTC. J is TRBJ2-7 and V is TRBV27; D call uncertain. This CDR3 spans 13 amino acids. CDR1 is MNHEY and CDR2 is SMNVEV in the germline V gene (reference sequence). Trimming stripped 2 bases from V and 5 bases from J, with 10 bases between.

The chain has TRBV4-1 and TRBJ1-1, with D possibly TRBD1 on 5 matching bases. CDR3 length: 13 residues. Between the trimmed V and J ends, which lost 4 bases and 4 bases, there was a span of 10 bases. Germline assignment: CDR1 MGHRA and CDR2 YSYEKL. The CDR3 DNA sequence: TGCGCCAGCAGCCGCAGGGAGGCCACTGAAGCTTTCTTT. This encodes CASSRREATEAFF.

This clone was picked up a small number of times. This sample includes further DNA sequences coding for the same CDR3. The gene calls are TRBV4-1 and TRBJ2-7; 11 bases fit TRBD2. V dropped 4 bases and J dropped 3; count of bases not matched to a gene: 2. CDR1 is MGHRA, CDR2 YSYEKL, per germline. The CDR3 totals 14 residues. DNA of the CDR3: TGCGCCAGCAGCCCCGGGACTAGCGGCTACGAGCAGTACTTC. It codes for CASSPGTSGYEQYF.

The V call is TRBV6-5, the J call TRBJ1-2, with TRBD1 as a possible D gene (6 bases). This CDR3 contains 13 residues. Between the trimmed V and J ends, which lost 0 bases and 9 bases, there was a span of 11 bases. Germline V gene data show CDR1 as MNHEY and CDR2 as SVGAGI. Here the CDR3 reads CASSYSIQGSYTF. The CDR3 nucleotides read TGTGCCAGCAGTTACTCTATACAGGGAAGCTACACCTTC.

The chain carries TRBV9 and TRBJ2-1; 9 bases map to TRBD1. There are 15 residues in the CDR3. The germline CDR1 and CDR2 sequences are SGDLS and YYNGEE. The ends lost 2 bases at V and 4 bases at J; junction bases unmatched: 4. The CDR3 reads CASSVAGTGYNEQFF. As DNA, the CDR3 is TGTGCCAGCAGCGTCGCCGGGACAGGGTACAATGAGCAGTTCTTC.

V gene TRBV28 combines with J gene TRBJ1-1; D is undetermined. Germline V gives CDR1 MDHEN, CDR2 SYDVKM. This CDR3 comprises 13 residues. Trimming shortened V by 4 bases and J by 3 bases, and 9 bases separated the two germline ends. For the CDR3, the DNA is TGTGCCAGCAGTTCAAACCCCCACACTGAAGCTTTCTTT. Its protein product is CASSSNPHTEAFF.

The chain carries TRBV6-6 and TRBJ2-7, with 9 bases aligning to TRBD2. V was pared by 2 bases and J by 5 bases, with 7 bases of the junction left unmatched. The CDR3 totals 15 residues. Germline CDR1 reads MNHNY; CDR2 reads SVGAGI (reference sequence). The CDR3 here is CASSYVAGGSHEQYF. CDR3 in DNA: TGTGCCAGCAGTTACGTTGCGGGAGGGTCTCACGAGCAGTACTTC.

The gene calls are TRBV6-1 and TRBJ2-7; D remains ambiguous. The CDR3 loop spans 11 amino acids. The V end was cut by 6 bases, the J end by 3 bases, with 6 bases between. Germline V CDR1 and CDR2: MNHNS, SASEGT. The CDR3 loop is CASRAYYEQYF. The CDR3 nucleotides read TGTGCCAGCAGGGCTTACTACGAGCAGTACTTC.

This clone was detected only once. This chain links TRBV7-8 with TRBJ2-3; the D gene is possibly TRBD1 (5 bases). Looked up from germline, CDR1 is SGHVS and CDR2 is FQNEAQ. The CDR3 totals 13 residues. V was trimmed by 5 bases and J by 3 bases, leaving 9 bases between them. CDR3 residues: CASSTGPTDTQYF. The CDR3 DNA is TGTGCCAGCAGCACAGGCCCAACAGATACGCAGTATTTT.

The CDR3 here is CASSDGGATYEQYF. The DNA for the CDR3 is TGCGCCAGCAGTGATGGGGGGGCCACCTACGAGCAGTACTTC. This sequence joins TRBV10-2 and TRBJ2-7; a weak D match, TRBD2 (7 bases). Germline V gene lookup returns CDR1 WSHSY and CDR2 SAAADI. This CDR3 comprises 14 residues. V was clipped by 3 bases and J by 2 bases, with 11 bases between them.

This chain connects TRBV7-6 to TRBJ1-6, with 11 bases identical to TRBD1. Germline trimming cut 5 bases from V and 14 bases from J; bases unmatched to any gene: 11. The CDR3 length is 15 residues. Germline CDR1 reads SGHVS; CDR2 reads FNYEAQ. The CDR3 DNA sequence: TGTGCCAGCAGCACCGGGACAGGGGGACATTGGACCCTCCACTTT. The encoded protein is CASSTGTGGHWTLHF.

The V gene is TRBV4-1, the J gene TRBJ2-5, with D perhaps TRBD2 (5 bases). Trimming took 4 bases from V and 2 from J, leaving 14 bases between them. CDR1 is MGHRA and CDR2 is YSYEKL in the germline V gene. The CDR3 extends over 15 amino acids. CDR3 sequence: CASSPNPRGQETQYF. The CDR3 DNA reads TGCGCCAGCAGCCCCAACCCTCGGGGTCAAGAGACCCAGTACTTC.

This clone was counted a few times. The J gene is TRBJ2-7, the V gene TRBV30; no firm D call. The CDR3 contains 13 residues. V was clipped by 0 bases and J by 6 bases, with 12 bases between them. CDR1 GTSNPN and CDR2 SVGIG come from the germline V gene (reference sequence). The CDR3 DNA follows: TGTGCCTGGAGTGTTGTGTGGAGCGCCGAGCAGTACTTC. Amino acids: CAWSVVWSAEQYF.

The chain couples TRBV19 to TRBJ1-5; possibly TRBD1 for D (6 bases). CDR3 length equals 12 residues. V was cut by 7 bases and J by 10 bases, with 14 bases left in between. Germline V gene data show CDR1 as LNHDA and CDR2 as SQIVND (reference sequence). The CDR3 DNA reads TGTGCCAGTAAAACAGGGACATTACCCCAGCATTTT. It specifies CASKTGTLPQHF.

This sequence joins TRBV14 and TRBJ1-2; no clear D gene. Trimming removed 3 bases from V and 8 bases from J, with 13 bases in between. Germline values: CDR1 SGHDN, CDR2 FVKESK. The CDR3 covers 13 residues. The chain's CDR3 is CASSQGRGWGYTF. For the CDR3, the DNA is TGTGCCAGCAGCCAGGGGAGAGGTTGGGGCTACACCTTC.

With regard to this clone: Germline is not matched at one junction end, which may reflect a read error. This chain uses TRBV7-6 with TRBJ2-2; 9 nucleotides line up with TRBD1. The CDR3 is made up of 18 amino acids. Germline CDR1 is SGHVS and CDR2 is FNYEAQ. CDR3 sequence (DNA): TGTGCCAGCAGCATAGCTTTACCGGGACAGGGAAACACCGGGGAGCTGTTTTTT. Protein product: CASSIALPGQGNTGELFF.

The chain employs TRBV27 and TRBJ2-7, with a tentative D call TRBD1 (5 bases). V was shortened by 4 bases and J by 4 bases, with 11 bases between the two germline ends. This CDR3 has 13 amino acids. CDR1 is MNHEY and CDR2 is SMNVEV in the germline V gene (reference sequence). Written as DNA, the CDR3 is TGTGCCAGCAGTTATAGGCAGGGATACGAGCAGTACTTC. It is translated as CASSYRQGYEQYF.

The CDR3 DNA reads as TGCAGCGTTGAGGGCCGCCGGGGTGGGCTAGGCTACGAGCAGTACTTC. Its protein is CSVEGRRGGLGYEQYF. V and J are TRBV29-1 and TRBJ2-7; tentatively, D is TRBD2 (5 bases). CDR3 length: 16 amino acids. CDR1 is SQVTM and CDR2 is ANQGSEA in the germline V gene. V was cut by 3 bases and J by 3 bases, with 21 bases left in between.